This record covers a single TCR beta chain. What it recognizes is unknown. This record comes from a study of T cell responses to AZD1222 COVID-19 vaccine. General study points: Seropositivity was recorded at baseline in only six AZD1222 recipients. Repertoire collection took place solely once the T cell response had peaked.

Germline-derived CDR1 and CDR2 are SGDLS and YYNGEE. The CDR3 is 14 residues long. Trimming took 4 bases from V and 1 from J, leaving 11 bases between them. Measured with immunoSEQ multiplex PCR; TCRdb has only the in-frame clones, and not every one. Of 150,000 or so clones listed, roughly nine tenths were seen once; the top ten hold under 8%. This specimen was peripheral blood, taken after recovery from COVID-19. The sequence was obtained from an adult who had recovered from COVID-19. The chain is built from TRBV9 and TRBJ1-1, with a weak D call TRBD1 (5 bases). The CDR3 reads CASSRGGENTEAFF. As DNA, the CDR3 is TGTGCCAGCAGCCGGGGAGGGGAGAACACTGAAGCTTTCTTT.